Described below is a single TCR beta chain sequence and its context. Its specificity is not known. This record belongs to a study of CD8+ T cells in alopecia areata. Regarding the study as a whole: Expanded CD8+ clones among the top 100, and scalp clonality, were significantly decreased by tofacitinib. Whereas mice showed it more clearly, TCR sharing across patients was murkier, possibly because of HLA.

The germline V gene has CDR1 GTSNPN and CDR2 SVGIG (reference sequence). CDR3 length: 11 residues. The V end was cut by 7 bases, the J end by 4 bases, with 9 bases between. Sequencing used cDNA as its template, made by extracting RNA and reverse transcribing it. Profiling relied on immunoSEQ multiplex PCR, and the TCRdb table lists in-frame clones only, not all of them. The table has 180,000 or so clones, about 53% seen once. As to treatment: oral pan-JAK inhibitor, 5-10 mg twice daily. Using a FACSAria, the CD4+ and CD8+ T cells were sorted from the PBMCs. The source is a human donor with alopecia areata. This specimen was CD8+ T cells sorted from blood, taken at week 24, from a patient treated with tofacitinib. This chain links TRBV30 with TRBJ2-3, with TRBD2 as a possible D gene (6 bases). CDR3 nucleotide sequence: TGTGCCTCGCGGAGGGCAGATACGCAGTATTTT. It yields the protein CASRRADTQYF.